Below are 2 T cell receptor beta chains sequenced from a single sample in a study of T cells in Graves' hyperthyroidism and ophthalmopathy. It was RNA transcripts that yielded the amplified TCR beta CDR3 regions. The HTBI primer set served for first-round RT-PCR of the TCR CDR3. TCRdb reprocessed the multiplex PCR reads via MiXCR and lists one record per CDR3 protein. The table has a few hundred thousand distinct CDR3 sequences, about a sixth seen once; the top ten hold under 8%. Material for sequencing was blood. All receptors derive from a woman aged 30 to 39 with Graves' hyperthyroidism.

The chain is built from TRBV20-1 and TRBJ2-7; 9 bases line up with TRBD1. Trimming cost V 5 bases and J 1 base; bases outside gene matches: 9. This CDR3 has 15 amino acids. The germline V gene encodes CDR1 DFQATT and CDR2 SNEGSKA (reference sequence). CDR3 in DNA: TGCAGTGCTCCAAGCCGGGACAGGGCTTCCTACGAGCAGTACTTC. Protein product: CSAPSRDRASYEQYF.

This clonotype was seen only once. CDR3 sequence: CASNTAGREEKLFF. The DNA of the CDR3 is TGTGCCAGTAATACCGCGGGGCGCGAGGAAAAACTGTTTTTT. The rearrangement joins TRBV19 to TRBJ1-4, with a weak D call TRBD1 (5 bases). The germline CDR1 and CDR2 sequences are LNHDA and SQIVND (reference sequence). The CDR3 has 14 residues. With 7 bases removed from V and 8 bases from J, the gap between germline ends came to 17 bases.